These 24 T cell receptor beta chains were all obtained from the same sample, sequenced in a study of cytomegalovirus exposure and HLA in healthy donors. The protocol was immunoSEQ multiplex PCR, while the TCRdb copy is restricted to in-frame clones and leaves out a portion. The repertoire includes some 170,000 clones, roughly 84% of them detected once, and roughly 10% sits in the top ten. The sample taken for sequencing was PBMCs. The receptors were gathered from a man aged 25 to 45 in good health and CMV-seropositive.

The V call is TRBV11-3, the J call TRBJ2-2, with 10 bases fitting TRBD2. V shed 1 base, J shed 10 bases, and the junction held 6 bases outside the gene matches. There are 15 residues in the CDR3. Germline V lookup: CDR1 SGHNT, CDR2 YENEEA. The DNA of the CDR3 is TGTGCCAGCAGCTTAGTGGGGACTAGCGTCTCGGAGCTGTTTTTT. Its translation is CASSLVGTSVSELFF.

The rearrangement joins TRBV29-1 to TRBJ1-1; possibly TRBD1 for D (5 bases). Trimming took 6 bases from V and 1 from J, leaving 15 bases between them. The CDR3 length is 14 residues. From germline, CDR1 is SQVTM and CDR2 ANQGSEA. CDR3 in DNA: TGCAGCGTCCTCGGGGGACTGGAGAACACTGAAGCTTTCTTT. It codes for CSVLGGLENTEAFF.

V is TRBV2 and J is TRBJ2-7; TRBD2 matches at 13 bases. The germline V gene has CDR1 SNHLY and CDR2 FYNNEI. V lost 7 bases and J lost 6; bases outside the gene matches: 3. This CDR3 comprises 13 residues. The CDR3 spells CASKGLAGAEQYF. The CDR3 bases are TGTGCCAGCAAAGGACTAGCGGGAGCCGAGCAGTACTTC.

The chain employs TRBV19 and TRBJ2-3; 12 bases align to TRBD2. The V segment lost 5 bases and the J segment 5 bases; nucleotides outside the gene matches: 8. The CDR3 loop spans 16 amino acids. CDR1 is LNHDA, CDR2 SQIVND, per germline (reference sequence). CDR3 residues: CASSLFLAGGRDTQYF. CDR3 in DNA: TGTGCCAGTAGTCTCTTTCTAGCGGGGGGGAGAGATACGCAGTATTTT.

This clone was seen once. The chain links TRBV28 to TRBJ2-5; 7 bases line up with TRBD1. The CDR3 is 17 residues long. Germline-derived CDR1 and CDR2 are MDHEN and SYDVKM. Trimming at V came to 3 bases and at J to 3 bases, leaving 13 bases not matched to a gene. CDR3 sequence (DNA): TGTGCCAGCAGTTTCACTTTCCGACAGGGCGGTAAAGAGACCCAGTACTTC. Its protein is CASSFTFRQGGKETQYF.

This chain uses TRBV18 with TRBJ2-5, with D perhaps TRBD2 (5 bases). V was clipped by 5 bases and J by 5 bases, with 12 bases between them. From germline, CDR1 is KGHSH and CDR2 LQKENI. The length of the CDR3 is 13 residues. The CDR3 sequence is CASSEGVRETQYF. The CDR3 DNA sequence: TGTGCCAGCTCAGAGGGAGTGCGGGAGACCCAGTACTTC.

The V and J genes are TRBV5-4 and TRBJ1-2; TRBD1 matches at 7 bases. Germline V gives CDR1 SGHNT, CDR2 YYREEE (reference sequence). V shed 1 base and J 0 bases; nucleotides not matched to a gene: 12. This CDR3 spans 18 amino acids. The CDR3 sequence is CASSLPLTGWGTNYGYTF. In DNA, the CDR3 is TGTGCCAGCAGCTTGCCTCTGACAGGGTGGGGGACTAACTATGGCTACACCTTC.

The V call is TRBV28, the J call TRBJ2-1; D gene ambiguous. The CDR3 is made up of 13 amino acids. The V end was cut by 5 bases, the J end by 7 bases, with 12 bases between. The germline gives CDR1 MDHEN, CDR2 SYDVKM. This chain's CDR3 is CASSPPPRNEQFF. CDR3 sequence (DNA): TGTGCCAGCAGTCCACCCCCTAGGAATGAGCAGTTCTTC.

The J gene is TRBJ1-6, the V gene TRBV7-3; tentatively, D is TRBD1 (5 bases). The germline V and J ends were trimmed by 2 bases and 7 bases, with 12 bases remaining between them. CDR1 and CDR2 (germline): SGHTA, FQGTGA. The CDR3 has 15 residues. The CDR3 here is CASSLDSSQNSPLHF. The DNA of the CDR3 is TGTGCCAGCAGCTTAGACAGCTCCCAAAATTCACCCCTCCACTTT.

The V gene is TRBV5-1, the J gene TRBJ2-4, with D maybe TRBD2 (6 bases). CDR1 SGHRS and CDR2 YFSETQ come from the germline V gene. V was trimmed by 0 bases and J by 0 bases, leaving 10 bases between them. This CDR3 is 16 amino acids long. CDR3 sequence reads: CASSLGQGLAKNIQYF. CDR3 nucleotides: TGCGCCAGCAGCTTGGGGCAGGGACTAGCCAAAAACATTCAGTACTTC.

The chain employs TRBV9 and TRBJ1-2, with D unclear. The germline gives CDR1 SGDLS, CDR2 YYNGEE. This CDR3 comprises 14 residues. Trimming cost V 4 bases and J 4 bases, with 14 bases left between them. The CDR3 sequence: CASSRPSSFYGYTF. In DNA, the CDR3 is TGTGCCAGCAGCCGACCGTCTAGCTTCTATGGCTACACCTTC.

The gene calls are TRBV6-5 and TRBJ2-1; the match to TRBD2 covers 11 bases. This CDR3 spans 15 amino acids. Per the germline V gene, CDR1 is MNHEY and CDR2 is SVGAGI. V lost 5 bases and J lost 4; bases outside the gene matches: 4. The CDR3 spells CASSLAGGIYNEQFF. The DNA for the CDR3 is TGTGCCAGCAGTCTAGCGGGAGGCATTTACAATGAGCAGTTCTTC.

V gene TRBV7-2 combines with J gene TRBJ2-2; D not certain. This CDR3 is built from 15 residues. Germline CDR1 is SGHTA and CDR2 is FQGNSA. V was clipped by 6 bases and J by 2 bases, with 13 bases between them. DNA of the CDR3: TGTGCCAGCAGACCCGACACTCCTAACACCGGGGAGCTGTTTTTT. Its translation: CASRPDTPNTGELFF.

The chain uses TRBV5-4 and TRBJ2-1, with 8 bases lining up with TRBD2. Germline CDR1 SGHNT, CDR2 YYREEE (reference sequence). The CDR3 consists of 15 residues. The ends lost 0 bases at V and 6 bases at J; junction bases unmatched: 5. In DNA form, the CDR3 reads TGTGCCAGCAGCTTGGGGGGGACTAGTAGCAATGAGCAGTTCTTC. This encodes CASSLGGTSSNEQFF.

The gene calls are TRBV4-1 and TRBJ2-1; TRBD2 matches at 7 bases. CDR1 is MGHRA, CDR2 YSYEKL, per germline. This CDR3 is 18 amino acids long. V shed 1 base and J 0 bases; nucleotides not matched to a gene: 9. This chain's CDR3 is CASSQVIQRGSSYNEQFF. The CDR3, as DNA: TGCGCCAGCAGCCAAGTAATCCAGCGGGGAAGCTCCTACAATGAGCAGTTCTTC.

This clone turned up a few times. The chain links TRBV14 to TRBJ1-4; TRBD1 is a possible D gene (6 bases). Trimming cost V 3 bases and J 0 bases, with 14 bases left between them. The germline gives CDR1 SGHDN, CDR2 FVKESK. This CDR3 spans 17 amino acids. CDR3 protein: CASSQPGTRATNEKLFF. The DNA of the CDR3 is TGTGCCAGCAGCCAGCCCGGGACAAGAGCAACTAATGAAAAACTGTTTTTT.

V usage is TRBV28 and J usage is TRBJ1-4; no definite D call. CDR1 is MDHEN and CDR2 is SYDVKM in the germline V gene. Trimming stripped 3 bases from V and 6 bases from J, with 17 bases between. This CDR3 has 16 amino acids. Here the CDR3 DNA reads TGTGCCAGCAGTTTCCCTCTCGGGAAACCCGATGAAAAACTGTTTTTT. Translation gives CASSFPLGKPDEKLFF.

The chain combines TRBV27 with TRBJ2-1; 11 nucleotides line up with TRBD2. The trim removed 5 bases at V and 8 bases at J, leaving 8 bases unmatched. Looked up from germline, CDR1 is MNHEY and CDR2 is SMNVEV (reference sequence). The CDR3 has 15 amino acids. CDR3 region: CASSILAGGNYEQFF. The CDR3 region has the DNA TGTGCCAGCAGTATTCTAGCGGGGGGTAATTATGAGCAGTTCTTC.

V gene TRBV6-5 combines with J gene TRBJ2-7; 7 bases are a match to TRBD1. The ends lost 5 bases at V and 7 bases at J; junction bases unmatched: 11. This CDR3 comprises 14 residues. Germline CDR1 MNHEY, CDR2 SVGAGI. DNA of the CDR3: TGTGCCAGCAGTCCAAGACAGGGTCGCTGGGAGCAGTACTTC. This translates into CASSPRQGRWEQYF.

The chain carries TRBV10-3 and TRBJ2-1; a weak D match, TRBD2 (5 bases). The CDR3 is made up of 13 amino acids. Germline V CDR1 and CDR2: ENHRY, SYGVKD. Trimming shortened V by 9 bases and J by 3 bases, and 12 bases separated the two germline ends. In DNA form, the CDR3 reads TGTGCCATACTAGATGCAGGCTACAATGAGCAGTTCTTC. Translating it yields CAILDAGYNEQFF.

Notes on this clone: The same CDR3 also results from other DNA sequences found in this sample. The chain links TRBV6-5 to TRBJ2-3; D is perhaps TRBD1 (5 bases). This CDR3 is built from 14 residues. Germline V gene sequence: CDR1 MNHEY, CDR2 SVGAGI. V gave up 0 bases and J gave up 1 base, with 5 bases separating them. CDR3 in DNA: TGTGCCAGCAGTTACTCAGGGGGCACAGATACGCAGTATTTT. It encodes CASSYSGGTDTQYF.

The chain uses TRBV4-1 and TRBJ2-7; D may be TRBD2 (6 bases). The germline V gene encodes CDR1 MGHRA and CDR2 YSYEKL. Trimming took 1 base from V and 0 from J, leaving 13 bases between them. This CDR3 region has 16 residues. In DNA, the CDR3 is TGCGCCAGCAGCCAAGGGGACTCCTACCACTCCTACGAGCAGTACTTC. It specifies CASSQGDSYHSYEQYF.

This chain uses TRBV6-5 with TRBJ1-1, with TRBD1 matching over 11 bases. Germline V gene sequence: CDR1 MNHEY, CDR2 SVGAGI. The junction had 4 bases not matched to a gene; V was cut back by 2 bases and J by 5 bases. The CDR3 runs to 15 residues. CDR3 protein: CASSYRRDRGTEAFF. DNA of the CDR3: TGTGCCAGCAGTTACCGCCGGGACAGGGGGACTGAAGCTTTCTTT.

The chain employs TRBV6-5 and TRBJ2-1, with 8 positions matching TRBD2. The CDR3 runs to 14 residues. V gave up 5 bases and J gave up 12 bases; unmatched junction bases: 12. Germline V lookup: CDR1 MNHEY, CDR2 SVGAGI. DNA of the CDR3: TGTGCCAGCAGTGAAAGGACTAGCTCGGGCGGGCAGTTCTTC. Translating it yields CASSERTSSGGQFF.